Following are 22 T cell receptor beta chains from one sample sequenced in a study of blood T cell repertoires in COVID-19. Clones were read by immunoSEQ multiplex PCR, and TCRdb kept only the in-frame ones, dropping some. The table has 35,000 to 45,000 clones, 88% seen once. Material for sequencing was peripheral blood. Every receptor here comes from a human donor in a cohort sampled during active COVID-19.

This chain uses TRBV27 with TRBJ2-3, with 8 bases lining up with TRBD2. There are 15 residues in the CDR3. Germline CDR1 MNHEY, CDR2 SMNVEV (reference sequence). After removal of 5 bases from V and 4 bases from J, the junction contained 8 bases not matched to a gene. The CDR3 sequence is CASSPPSGGADTQYF. CDR3 bases: TGTGCCAGCAGTCCACCCTCGGGAGGGGCAGATACGCAGTATTTT.

This clone was observed a handful of times. The rearrangement uses TRBV30 and TRBJ1-2; D unclear. Looked up from germline, CDR1 is GTSNPN and CDR2 is SVGIG (reference sequence). The CDR3 runs to 14 residues. The germline V and J ends were trimmed by 0 bases and 7 bases, with 15 bases remaining between them. The CDR3 region is CAWSVPSAVGGYTF. In DNA, the CDR3 is TGTGCCTGGAGTGTACCCTCTGCGGTTGGTGGCTACACCTTC.

This sequence joins TRBV19 and TRBJ1-3; D ambiguous. Germline V lookup: CDR1 LNHDA, CDR2 SQIVND (reference sequence). V shed 5 bases and J shed 2 bases, with 7 bases lying between them. The CDR3 spans 13 residues. The chain's CDR3 is CASSLGAGNTIYF. CDR3 bases: TGTGCCAGTAGTCTCGGAGCTGGAAACACCATATATTTT. Complete variable domain (other parts from reference TRBV19 and TRBJ1-3): DGGITQSPKYLFRKEGQNVTLSCEQNLNHDAMYWYRQDPGQGLRLIYYSQIVNDFQKGDIAEGYSVSREKKESFPLTVTSAQKNPTAFYLCASSLGAGNTIYFGEGSWLTVV.

This clone appeared a single time. The CDR3 loop is CASSPTSRGQGHNEQFF. In nucleotides, the CDR3 is TGTGCCAGCAGCCCCACATCAAGAGGACAGGGCCACAATGAGCAGTTCTTC. The rearrangement joins TRBV7-9 to TRBJ2-1; 8 bases are shared with TRBD1. CDR1 SEHNR and CDR2 FQNEAQ come from the germline V gene (reference sequence). The length of the CDR3 is 17 residues. After removal of 5 bases from V and 5 bases from J, the junction contained 14 bases not matched to a gene.

This clone is termed medium-sized (0.01 to 0.1%). The chain is built from TRBV4-2 and TRBJ2-1, with D maybe TRBD2 (5 bases). Looked up from germline, CDR1 is LGHNA and CDR2 is YNFKEQ. V lost 3 bases, J lost 10 bases, and 16 bases lay in between. CDR3 length equals 14 residues. The CDR3 here is CASSQPTSRREQFF. CDR3 DNA sequence: TGTGCCAGCAGCCAGCCTACTAGTCGTCGGGAGCAGTTCTTC.

There are a few counts of this clone. V usage is TRBV2 and J usage is TRBJ2-3; 7 nucleotides align to TRBD2. Germline CDR1 and CDR2: SNHLY and FYNNEI. The junction had 5 bases not matched to a gene; V was cut back by 6 bases and J by 2 bases. The CDR3 consists of 14 residues. The chain's CDR3 is CASRGGGTTDTQYF. The CDR3 DNA reads as TGTGCCAGCAGAGGCGGGGGTACCACAGATACGCAGTATTTT.

In this sample, this clone turned up a few times. The rearrangement uses TRBV5-4 and TRBJ1-6; D unclear. The CDR3 has 14 residues. Trimming removed 0 bases from V and 12 bases from J, with 13 bases in between. The germline V gene has CDR1 SGHNT and CDR2 YYREEE (reference sequence). CDR3 region: CASSLASALGPLHF. The DNA for the CDR3 is TGTGCCAGCAGCTTGGCCTCGGCCCTAGGACCCCTCCACTTT. Combining the CDR3 with reference TRBV5-4 and TRBJ1-6 gives the whole variable domain ETGVTQSPTHLIKTRGQQVTLRCSSQSGHNTVSWYQQALGQGPQFIFQYYREEENGRGNFPPRFSGLQFPNYSSELNVNALELDDSALYLCASSLASALGPLHFGNGTRLTVT.

The rearrangement joins TRBV6-2 or TRBV6-3 to TRBJ1-2; 10 nucleotides line up with TRBD1. Germline CDR1 is MNHEY and CDR2 is SVGEGT. With V trimmed by 5 bases and J by 10 bases, 10 bases remained unmatched. This CDR3 has 14 residues. The CDR3 spells CASSIPGTGVDYTF. CDR3 coding DNA: TGTGCCAGCAGTATCCCCGGGACAGGGGTTGACTACACCTTC.

J is TRBJ2-7 and V is TRBV4-2, with TRBD2 matching 7 bases. With 0 bases clipped from V and 2 bases from J, the junction kept 7 bases outside the gene matches. Germline V gene lookup returns CDR1 LGHNA and CDR2 YNFKEQ. CDR3 size: 16 residues. The CDR3 reads CASSQDSLAVAYEQYF. For the CDR3, the DNA is TGTGCCAGCAGCCAAGATAGCCTAGCGGTGGCCTACGAGCAGTACTTC.

This clone was counted a single time. The J gene is TRBJ2-3, the V gene TRBV10-3; TRBD1 matches 9 bases. Germline V gene data show CDR1 as ENHRY and CDR2 as SYGVKD. The CDR3 consists of 17 residues. V shed 6 bases, J shed 2 bases, and the junction held 12 bases outside the gene matches. DNA of the CDR3: TGTGCCATCAGGCCCGGCTATGGGGACAGGGTCACAGATACGCAGTATTTT. It encodes CAIRPGYGDRVTDTQYF.

The rearrangement links TRBV7-3 to TRBJ2-5; possibly TRBD2 for D (7 bases). With 5 bases removed from V and 5 bases from J, the gap between germline ends came to 12 bases. Germline-derived CDR1 and CDR2 are SGHTA and FQGTGA. The CDR3 has 13 amino acids. CDR3 residues: CASSPGRGETQYF. The CDR3 nucleotides are TGTGCCAGCAGCCCAGGGAGGGGGGAGACCCAGTACTTC.

The chain couples TRBV5-1 to TRBJ2-3, with D tentatively TRBD2 (6 bases). This CDR3 has 16 residues. The germline V and J ends were trimmed by 2 bases and 2 bases, with 15 bases remaining between them. Germline CDR1 and CDR2: SGHRS and YFSETQ. The CDR3 here is CASSLGTLAITDTQYF. CDR3 in DNA: TGCGCCAGCAGCTTAGGGACCCTAGCGATCACAGATACGCAGTATTTT. Together with reference TRBV5-1 and TRBJ2-3, the CDR3 gives the full variable domain: KAGVTQTPRYLIKTRGQQVTLSCSPISGHRSVSWYQQTPGQGLQFLFEYFSETQRNKGNFPGRFSGRQFSNSRSEMNVSTLELGDSALYLCASSLGTLAITDTQYFGPGTRLTVL.

V and J are TRBV3-1 (or the pseudogene TRBV3-2) and TRBJ1-2, with 8 bases aligning to TRBD1. V shed 2 bases and J 0 bases; nucleotides not matched to a gene: 11. Germline V gives CDR1 LGHDT, CDR2 YNNKEL (reference sequence). The CDR3 spans 18 residues. CDR3: CASSQPGQADPSNYGYTF. DNA for the CDR3: TGTGCCAGCAGCCAACCGGGACAGGCGGACCCTTCTAACTATGGCTACACCTTC.

V usage is TRBV6-1 and J usage is TRBJ1-4; D gene unclear. Germline V gene sequence: CDR1 MNHNS, CDR2 SASEGT. This CDR3 is built from 15 residues. V lost 0 bases and J lost 5, with 10 bases in between. CDR3 DNA sequence: TGTGCCAGCAGTGAAGCGCTGGCAGGAAATGAAAAACTGTTTTTT. This sequence encodes CASSEALAGNEKLFF.

This chain uses TRBV30 with TRBJ1-4, with 8 positions matching TRBD1. Germline V gene data show CDR1 as GTSNPN and CDR2 as SVGIG (reference sequence). V lost 6 bases, J lost 3 bases, and 6 bases stayed unmatched. The CDR3 extends over 14 amino acids. The CDR3 loop reads CACGQGGANEKLFF. In nucleotides, the CDR3 is TGTGCCTGTGGACAGGGAGGCGCTAATGAAAAACTGTTTTTT. Using reference TRBV30 and TRBJ1-4 for the parts outside the CDR3, the full variable domain is SQTIHQWPATLVQPVGSPLSLECTVEGTSNPNLYWYRQAAGRGLQLLFYSVGIGQISSEVPQNLSASRPQDRQFILSSKKLLLSDSGFYLCACGQGGANEKLFFGSGTQLSVL.

The V and J genes are TRBV10-3 and TRBJ1-2; D perhaps matches TRBD1 (6 bases). V lost 7 bases and J lost 0, with 12 bases in between. The germline gives CDR1 ENHRY, CDR2 SYGVKD. The CDR3 covers 14 residues. The CDR3 sequence is CAIMDGQSNYGYTF. DNA for the CDR3: TGTGCCATCATGGATGGACAGTCTAACTATGGCTACACCTTC.

The chain uses TRBV7-2 and TRBJ2-2; 9 bases are shared with TRBD2. Trimming cost V 3 bases and J 6 bases; bases outside gene matches: 8. Germline-derived CDR1 and CDR2 are SGHTA and FQGNSA. This CDR3 is built from 16 residues. The CDR3 DNA reads as TGTGCCAGCAGCTTTAGGCGGGGGGGCCGGTCCGGGGAGCTGTTTTTT. It yields the protein CASSFRRGGRSGELFF.

This chain links TRBV6-6 with TRBJ2-1; 11 bases align to TRBD2. Germline V gene data show CDR1 as MNHNY and CDR2 as SVGAGI (reference sequence). The CDR3 covers 16 residues. Unmatched junction bases numbered 7, after V lost 6 bases and J lost 3 bases. The CDR3 DNA is TGTGCCAGCAGCGACCGCCTAGCGGGGGGCTACAATGAGCAGTTCTTC. Translated: CASSDRLAGGYNEQFF.

This clone has a single count. This chain uses TRBV30 with TRBJ2-1; 8 bases are shared with TRBD2. V lost 0 bases and J lost 10; bases outside the gene matches: 2. Germline-derived CDR1 and CDR2 are GTSNPN and SVGIG (reference sequence). CDR3 length: 12 amino acids. CDR3 sequence: CAWSVERGEQFF. CDR3 in DNA: TGTGCCTGGAGTGTAGAGCGGGGGGAGCAGTTCTTC.

This sequence joins TRBV5-1 and TRBJ1-3; maybe TRBD1 (6 bases). CDR1 is SGHRS and CDR2 is YFSETQ in the germline V gene. The CDR3 covers 15 residues. The V and J ends lost 4 bases and 2 bases respectively, with 13 bases between them. The CDR3 DNA follows: TGCGCCAGCAGCCTACAGGGTAGTACTGGAAACACCATATATTTT. This translates into CASSLQGSTGNTIYF.

The chain joins TRBV6-4 to TRBJ1-6, with 9 nucleotides matching TRBD1. V gave up 6 bases and J gave up 4 bases; unmatched junction bases: 4. CDR1 is MRHNA and CDR2 is SNTAGT in the germline V gene. This CDR3 is 15 amino acids long. CDR3 coding DNA: TGTGCCAGCAGCTACGGACAGGGGTATAATTCACCCCTCCACTTT. As protein: CASSYGQGYNSPLHF.

The rearrangement joins TRBV6-5 to TRBJ1-5, with D tentatively TRBD1 (6 bases). V gave up 7 bases and J gave up 3 bases, with 13 bases separating them. CDR1 is MNHEY and CDR2 is SVGAGI in the germline V gene. The CDR3 is made up of 14 amino acids. CDR3 residues: CASISDRINQPQHF. The DNA for the CDR3 is TGTGCCAGCATCTCGGACAGAATCAATCAGCCCCAGCATTTT.